This T cell receptor beta chain was sequenced during a study of OX40 agonist ivuxolimab in advanced cancers. For the study at large: Three patients got partial responses; one had hepatocellular carcinoma and two had cutaneous melanoma. The study, taken as a whole, reports: A proportion of nonresponders additionally exhibited low normalized T-cell clonal expansion. Expanded clones were, on average, more numerous in CD8+ T cells than in CD4+.

Assay: immunoSEQ multiplex PCR; the TCRdb copy retains only in-frame clones and omits some. The sample includes over 75,000 clones, 75% to 95% of them seen just once. Sampling times: baseline, cycle 4 day 1, cycle 7 day 1. Germline V gives CDR1 MNHGY, CDR2 SVAAGI. CDR3 length: 13 residues. V was clipped by 6 bases and J by 8 bases; unmatched bases: 8. A remark on this clone: Its target is unknown.

The gene calls are TRBV6-9 and TRBJ1-2, with 8 bases lining up with TRBD1. The sequences come from CD4+ or CD8+ T cells sorted from blood, collected in a trial of the OX40 agonist ivuxolimab. This clonotype originated in an adult with an advanced solid tumor such as melanoma, head and neck, liver or kidney cancer. CDR3 nucleotides: TGTGCCAGCAGGTCTACAGGGGGATACGGCTACACCTTC. Translated: CASRSTGGYGYTF.